The 25 T cell receptor beta chains reported below all come from one sample, sequenced in a study of blood T cell repertoires in COVID-19. Generated by immunoSEQ multiplex PCR, the TCRdb table keeps only in-frame clones and is missing some. In the table there are approximately 480,000 clones, roughly 87% of which are singletons. Sample: PBMCs or T cells enriched from blood (not recorded which). These TCRs come from a woman between 18 and 29 years old who had recovered from COVID-19.

The chain joins TRBV6-5 to TRBJ1-1; 8 positions match TRBD1. V gave up 6 bases and J gave up 2 bases; unmatched junction bases: 8. The V gene's germline CDR1 is MNHEY and CDR2 SVGAGI. The CDR3 runs to 15 residues. CDR3 residues: CASRDPGQGNTEAFF. As DNA, the CDR3 is TGTGCCAGCAGGGACCCCGGACAGGGAAACACTGAAGCTTTCTTT.

The rearrangement uses TRBV29-1 and TRBJ2-7; TRBD1 aligns across 7 bases. The V gene's germline CDR1 is SQVTM and CDR2 ANQGSEA. The V gene end was trimmed by 4 bases and the J gene end by 7 bases; junction bases not matched to a gene: 4. The CDR3 runs 11 residues. CDR3 DNA sequence: TGCAGCGTTGGAGTCAGGGGGGAGCAGTACTTC. Translating it yields CSVGVRGEQYF.

The genes are TRBV12-3 or TRBV12-4 and TRBJ1-2; D ambiguous. V lost 4 bases and J 8 bases, leaving 8 bases between the germline ends. CDR3 size: 11 residues. The CDR3 bases are TGTGCCAGCAGTTCGGTGGGCGGCTACACCTTC. This codes for CASSSVGGYTF.

This chain's CDR3 is CASSLIQGTEKLFF. DNA of the CDR3: TGTGCCAGCAGCTTGATACAGGGGACTGAAAAACTGTTTTTT. The rearrangement joins TRBV5-6 to TRBJ1-4, with 7 bases aligning to TRBD1. The germline V gene has CDR1 SGHDT and CDR2 YYEEEE. The CDR3 has 14 residues. J lost 7 bases, V lost 1 base, and 4 bases had no gene match.

The table lists this clone with a count of one. The rearrangement links TRBV4-2 to TRBJ2-1; D possibly corresponds to TRBD2 (7 bases). Between the trimmed V and J ends, which lost 5 bases and 8 bases, there was a span of 16 bases. CDR3 length: 14 amino acids. The germline V gene has CDR1 LGHNA and CDR2 YNFKEQ. The CDR3, as DNA: TGTGCCAGCAGCGAGACAGGCGGGGGAGATGAGCAGTTCTTC. It translates to CASSETGGGDEQFF.

The chain employs TRBV10-3 and TRBJ1-5, with D hard to call. Trimming pared 0 bases from V and 1 base from J, leaving 13 bases between. CDR3 length equals 17 residues. Germline CDR1 reads ENHRY; CDR2 reads SYGVKD. The CDR3 loop reads CAISESALLRSNQPQHF. CDR3 sequence (DNA): TGTGCCATCAGTGAGTCCGCCCTGCTACGAAGCAATCAGCCCCAGCATTTT.

The rearrangement links TRBV19 to TRBJ1-4; 9 nucleotides match TRBD1. CDR1 and CDR2 from the germline V gene are LNHDA and SQIVND (reference sequence). The CDR3 has 14 residues. V lost 3 bases, J lost 5 bases, and 1 base stayed unmatched. This chain's CDR3 is CASSIDRGNEKLFF. CDR3 nucleotide sequence: TGTGCCAGTAGTATTGACAGGGGGAATGAAAAACTGTTTTTT.

This clone was seen once. The chain employs TRBV3-1 (or the pseudogene TRBV3-2) and TRBJ2-3, with 7 positions matching TRBD1. The CDR3 sequence is 15 residues long. V was pared by 5 bases and J by 5 bases, with 10 bases of the junction left unmatched. Germline assignment: CDR1 LGHDT and CDR2 YNNKEL (reference sequence). The CDR3 coding sequence is TGTGCCAGCAGCGGAACGAACAGGGGAGAAGATACGCAGTATTTT. As protein: CASSGTNRGEDTQYF.

This chain links TRBV29-1 with TRBJ2-1; TRBD2 matches at 13 bases. Per germline, CDR1 SQVTM and CDR2 ANQGSEA. With V trimmed by 5 bases and J by 1 base, 2 bases remained unmatched. The CDR3 is 15 amino acids. Here the CDR3 reads CSVLGLAGSYNEQFF. The CDR3 nucleotides read TGCAGCGTTTTGGGACTAGCGGGGTCCTACAATGAGCAGTTCTTC.

V is TRBV5-6 and J is TRBJ2-5, with a possible D match to TRBD1 (5 bases). The CDR3 is 14 amino acids. The V and J ends lost 3 bases and 1 base respectively, with 10 bases between them. The germline V gene has CDR1 SGHDT and CDR2 YYEEEE. The CDR3 protein is CASSWGWGQETQYF. The CDR3 region has the DNA TGTGCCAGCAGCTGGGGCTGGGGCCAAGAGACCCAGTACTTC.

This chain links TRBV4-1 with TRBJ2-2; 9 bases align to TRBD1. CDR3 size: 19 residues. CDR1 is MGHRA, CDR2 YSYEKL, per germline. Trimming cost V 0 bases and J 5 bases; bases outside gene matches: 13. The CDR3 bases are TGCGCCAGCAGCCAAGACCTCATAACAGGGGGCCTAAGAACCGGGGAGCTGTTTTTT. Residues: CASSQDLITGGLRTGELFF.

The V call is TRBV5-1, the J call TRBJ1-1; TRBD1 might be the D (5 bases). The CDR3 is 15 amino acids. V lost 1 base, J lost 2 bases, and 12 bases lay in between. The germline V gene encodes CDR1 SGHRS and CDR2 YFSETQ. CDR3 sequence reads: CASSLSTGSNTEAFF. Here the CDR3 DNA reads TGCGCCAGCAGCTTGTCAACAGGAAGTAACACTGAAGCTTTCTTT.

The chain has TRBV4-1 and TRBJ2-2; no clear D. The CDR3 runs 16 residues. The V gene's germline CDR1 is MGHRA and CDR2 YSYEKL. The V end lost 0 bases, the J end lost 8 bases, and 16 bases lay between the germline ends. CDR3 in DNA: TGCGCCAGCAGCCAAGATCTGCGGCTCCAGAGGGGGGAGCTGTTTTTT. Protein product: CASSQDLRLQRGELFF.

J is TRBJ2-7 and V is TRBV4-1; TRBD1 aligns across 8 bases. This CDR3 has 16 residues. Germline values: CDR1 MGHRA, CDR2 YSYEKL. V was pared by 1 base and J by 1 base, with 6 bases of the junction left unmatched. The CDR3, as DNA: TGCGCCAGCAGCCAAGCGGACAGGGAAGGATCCTACGAGCAGTACTTC. Amino acids: CASSQADREGSYEQYF.

The rearrangement joins TRBV5-1 to TRBJ1-2; D unclear. This CDR3 comprises 14 residues. The germline V gene has CDR1 SGHRS and CDR2 YFSETQ. Deletions cut 2 bases from V and 6 bases from J, with 14 bases between. The CDR3 spells CASSLGGRADGYTF. The CDR3 region has the DNA TGCGCCAGCAGCTTAGGAGGGAGGGCCGATGGCTACACCTTC. Variable domain in full (rest from reference TRBV5-1 and TRBJ1-2): KAGVTQTPRYLIKTRGQQVTLSCSPISGHRSVSWYQQTPGQGLQFLFEYFSETQRNKGNFPGRFSGRQFSNSRSEMNVSTLELGDSALYLCASSLGGRADGYTFGSGTRLTVV.

Notes on this clone: Other nucleotide sequences in the sample specify the same CDR3. V is TRBV5-1 and J is TRBJ2-3, with 12 bases aligning to TRBD2. V shed 1 base, J shed 4 bases, and the junction held 4 bases outside the gene matches. The CDR3 length is 16 residues. CDR1 SGHRS and CDR2 YFSETQ come from the germline V gene. CDR3 loop: CASSLPTSGGADTQYF. CDR3 coding DNA: TGCGCCAGCAGCTTGCCGACTAGCGGGGGAGCAGATACGCAGTATTTT.

This chain links TRBV11-2 with TRBJ2-1; D is unclear. CDR3 length equals 15 residues. V dropped 0 bases and J dropped 8 bases, with 14 bases sitting between them. Germline V gene lookup returns CDR1 SGHAT and CDR2 FQNNGV. CDR3 residues: CASSLDGLIEDEQFF. The CDR3 nucleotides are TGTGCCAGCAGCTTAGATGGGCTAATCGAAGATGAGCAGTTCTTC. The whole variable domain, filled in from reference TRBV11-2 and TRBJ2-1, reads EAGVAQSPRYKIIEKRQSVAFWCNPISGHATLYWYQQILGQGPKLLIQFQNNGVVDDSQLPKDRFSAERLKGVDSTLKIQPAKLEDSAVYLCASSLDGLIEDEQFFGPGTRLTVL.

This clone has a handful of counts. Other DNA sequences within the sample encode an identical CDR3. This rearrangement joins TRBV6-5 to TRBJ1-2; 7 positions agree with TRBD1. Germline V lookup: CDR1 MNHEY, CDR2 SVGAGI. This CDR3 region has 14 residues. The J segment lost 0 bases and the V segment lost 4 bases, leaving 2 bases of the junction unmatched. CDR3: CASSFDRANYGYTF. DNA of the CDR3: TGTGCCAGCAGTTTCGACAGGGCTAACTATGGCTACACCTTC.

The chain has TRBV15 and TRBJ1-2; D perhaps matches TRBD1 (5 bases). CDR3 length: 15 residues. V was trimmed by 7 bases and J by 2 bases, leaving 17 bases between them. In germline, CDR1 is LNHNV, CDR2 YYDKDF (reference sequence). The CDR3 nucleotides read TGTGCCACCACTAGGGGAAGGGCAGAGAACTATGGCTACACCTTC. This translates into CATTRGRAENYGYTF.

In DNA, the CDR3 is TGTGCCAGCAGCTCCCCTAGCAGAGAGACCCAGTACTTC. It specifies CASSSPSRETQYF. V is TRBV11-2 and J is TRBJ2-5, with D possibly being TRBD2 (5 bases). CDR1 and CDR2 (germline): SGHAT, FQNNGV. The CDR3 is 13 amino acids. Trimming took 4 bases from V and 4 from J, leaving 10 bases between them. Full variable domain (remainder filled in from reference TRBV11-2 and TRBJ2-5): EAGVAQSPRYKIIEKRQSVAFWCNPISGHATLYWYQQILGQGPKLLIQFQNNGVVDDSQLPKDRFSAERLKGVDSTLKIQPAKLEDSAVYLCASSSPSRETQYFGPGTRLLVL.

The J gene is TRBJ1-2, the V gene TRBV28, with 7 bases aligning to TRBD1. This CDR3 is built from 15 residues. Germline V gives CDR1 MDHEN, CDR2 SYDVKM. J gave up 5 bases and V 2 bases, and 8 bases lay outside the gene matches. The CDR3 DNA is TGTGCCAGCAGTTTACCCCTGGACAGGCGATATGGCTACACCTTC. This sequence encodes CASSLPLDRRYGYTF.

A few counts support this clone. V gene TRBV28 combines with J gene TRBJ1-1, with D possibly matching TRBD1 (6 bases). Germline assignment: CDR1 MDHEN and CDR2 SYDVKM. V shed 6 bases and J shed 4 bases, with 21 bases lying between them. The CDR3 totals 16 residues. Written as DNA, the CDR3 is TGTGCCAGCAGCCAAGTAGGGGGAGTGGGAAGCACTGAAGCTTTCTTT. Protein sequence: CASSQVGGVGSTEAFF. The full variable domain, in which reference TRBV28 and TRBJ1-1 provide the parts outside the CDR3, is DVKVTQSSRYLVKRTGEKVFLECVQDMDHENMFWYRQDPGLGLRLIYFSYDVKMKEKGDIPEGYSVSREKKERFSLILESASTNQTSMYLCASSQVGGVGSTEAFFGQGTRLTVV.

J is TRBJ2-7 and V is TRBV2, with 7 bases lining up with TRBD1. Germline V gene sequence: CDR1 SNHLY, CDR2 FYNNEI. The CDR3 runs to 15 residues. The trim removed 7 bases at V and 0 bases at J, leaving 9 bases unmatched. CDR3 amino acids: CASTDRDKGSYEQYF. The DNA for the CDR3 is TGTGCCAGCACCGACAGGGACAAGGGCTCCTACGAGCAGTACTTC.

The J gene is TRBJ2-7, the V gene TRBV10-3, with TRBD2 as a possible D gene (5 bases). There are 11 residues in the CDR3. V gave up 11 bases and J gave up 6 bases, with 14 bases separating them. Per the germline V gene, CDR1 is ENHRY and CDR2 is SYGVKD. Written as DNA, the CDR3 is TGTGCCTCGGGGAGTGAAGGCGAGCAGTACTTC. This codes for CASGSEGEQYF.

This clone is a singleton in its sample. CDR3 sequence reads: CASTLRGSGDTQYF. The CDR3 DNA follows: TGTGCCAGCACCCTGCGGGGTTCGGGAGATACGCAGTATTTT. The gene calls are TRBV28 and TRBJ2-3; D perhaps matches TRBD2 (6 bases). The CDR3 runs 14 residues. The germline V gene has CDR1 MDHEN and CDR2 SYDVKM. The V and J ends lost 7 bases and 5 bases respectively, with 16 bases between them.